One sample yielded the 19 T cell receptor beta chains listed below, sequenced in a study of TIL therapy for anti-PD-1-resistant metastatic lung cancer. Regarding time point: pre-treatment sample, taken before nivolumab and TIL therapy. Sequencing used immunoSEQ v3. The table came from immunoSEQ multiplex PCR; TCRdb's copy has only in-frame clones and leaves some out. This table holds around 20,000 clones, over 70% found once. The material sequenced was blood, taken at baseline. The receptors stem from a person aged 25-85 years with non-small cell lung cancer.

The chain recombines TRBV6-5 with TRBJ2-2; TRBD1 agrees at 11 bases. The CDR3 is 14 amino acids. CDR1 and CDR2 (germline): MNHEY, SVGAGI. V was clipped by 10 bases and J by 7 bases; unmatched bases: 8. The CDR3 sequence is CATRGQGEVGELFF. The CDR3 nucleotides read TGTGCCACACGGGGACAGGGGGAGGTCGGGGAGCTGTTTTTT.

V and J are TRBV27 and TRBJ1-2; 7 bases align to TRBD1. Losses at the gene ends were 2 bases for V and 1 base for J; bases not matched to a gene: 4. Germline loops: CDR1 MNHEY, CDR2 SMNVEV (reference sequence). The CDR3 has 15 residues. The CDR3: CASSLGTGDNYGYTF. The CDR3, as DNA: TGTGCCAGCAGTTTAGGAACAGGGGATAACTATGGCTACACCTTC.

V is TRBV18 and J is TRBJ2-7; D uncertain. The germline V gene encodes CDR1 KGHSH and CDR2 LQKENI. Deletions cut 2 bases from V and 1 base from J, with 6 bases between. There are 13 residues in the CDR3. The CDR3 DNA reads as TGTGCCAGCTCACCAACGGATTCCTACGAGCAGTACTTC. The encoded protein is CASSPTDSYEQYF.

V gene TRBV7-2 combines with J gene TRBJ2-1; 11 nucleotides match TRBD2. The germline V gene encodes CDR1 SGHTA and CDR2 FQGNSA. V shed 6 bases and J 5 bases; nucleotides not matched to a gene: 6. The CDR3 extends over 15 amino acids. This CDR3 reads CASRPPGLADNEQFF. In nucleotides, the CDR3 is TGTGCCAGCAGGCCCCCGGGACTAGCGGACAATGAGCAGTTCTTC.

The rearrangement joins TRBV2 to TRBJ2-5; 7 positions match TRBD2. CDR1 and CDR2 from the germline V gene are SNHLY and FYNNEI. The CDR3 runs to 15 residues. The V segment lost 8 bases and the J segment 4 bases; nucleotides outside the gene matches: 13. The CDR3 sequence is CASYGLAGEGETQYF. For the CDR3, the DNA is TGTGCCAGCTACGGCCTTGCGGGGGAGGGAGAGACCCAGTACTTC.

The J gene is TRBJ1-5, the V gene TRBV6-5; 7 nucleotides line up with TRBD1. The CDR3 has 14 residues. Germline CDR1 is MNHEY and CDR2 is SVGAGI. The V and J ends lost 6 bases and 9 bases, in that order; junction bases with no gene match: 11. The CDR3 loop is CASSPGQEQTPQHF. In DNA form, the CDR3 reads TGTGCCAGCAGCCCCGGACAGGAGCAAACGCCCCAGCATTTT.

This chain connects TRBV6-5 to TRBJ1-1, with D perhaps matching TRBD1 (5 bases). This CDR3 spans 14 amino acids. The V and J ends lost 1 base and 4 bases respectively, with 10 bases between them. Germline V gene lookup returns CDR1 MNHEY and CDR2 SVGAGI. This CDR3 is CASSYFGGRTEAFF. For the CDR3, the DNA is TGTGCCAGCAGTTACTTCGGGGGACGCACTGAAGCTTTCTTT.

Only one count was recorded for this clone. The genes are TRBV5-5 and TRBJ1-2; weak D call: TRBD1 (5 bases). Germline V gene data show CDR1 as SGHKS and CDR2 as YYEKEE (reference sequence). V gave up 4 bases and J gave up 4 bases, with 11 bases separating them. The CDR3 consists of 13 residues. CDR3 amino acids: CASSGVGAYGYTF. The CDR3 nucleotides read TGTGCCAGCAGCGGAGTCGGGGCCTATGGCTACACCTTC.

The rearrangement links TRBV6-5 to TRBJ2-1, with a tentative D call TRBD2 (5 bases). The CDR3 extends over 15 amino acids. Germline V gene lookup returns CDR1 MNHEY and CDR2 SVGAGI. V dropped 6 bases and J dropped 6 bases, with 18 bases sitting between them. DNA for the CDR3: TGTGCCAGCAGCCCTCAAGAGGGATCCGCCAATGAGCAGTTCTTC. Amino acid sequence: CASSPQEGSANEQFF.

The rearrangement joins TRBV28 to TRBJ1-2; possible D gene TRBD1, 6 bases. Between the trimmed V and J ends, which lost 5 bases and 5 bases, there was a span of 18 bases. The CDR3 covers 15 residues. Germline CDR1 MDHEN, CDR2 SYDVKM. The CDR3: CASSITGKYRYGYTF. CDR3 in DNA: TGTGCCAGCAGTATCACAGGGAAGTATCGGTATGGCTACACCTTC.

V and J are TRBV5-4 and TRBJ2-3; tentative D call: TRBD2 (5 bases). This CDR3 comprises 14 residues. Germline CDR1 is SGHNT and CDR2 is YYREEE (reference sequence). V was pared by 2 bases and J by 6 bases, with 13 bases between. The CDR3 nucleotides read TGTGCCAGCAGCTTTCGGTCAGGCGGGGATACGCAGTATTTT. Its translation is CASSFRSGGDTQYF.

The chain combines TRBV19 with TRBJ2-4; tentatively, D is TRBD2 (7 bases). Deletions cut 9 bases from V and 1 base from J, with 16 bases between. Per the germline V gene, CDR1 is LNHDA and CDR2 is SQIVND (reference sequence). This CDR3 is built from 15 residues. CDR3 coding DNA: TGTGCCAGCGCCGAGGGGGGGCCGGCCAAAAACATTCAGTACTTC. Translated: CASAEGGPAKNIQYF. Using reference TRBV19 and TRBJ2-4 for the parts outside the CDR3, the full variable domain is DGGITQSPKYLFRKEGQNVTLSCEQNLNHDAMYWYRQDPGQGLRLIYYSQIVNDFQKGDIAEGYSVSREKKESFPLTVTSAQKNPTAFYLCASAEGGPAKNIQYFGAGTRLSVL.

The genes are TRBV19 and TRBJ1-2; D unclear. The CDR3 contains 13 residues. Looked up from germline, CDR1 is LNHDA and CDR2 is SQIVND (reference sequence). V was trimmed by 5 bases and J by 4 bases, leaving 11 bases between them. The CDR3 DNA is TGTGCCAGTAGTCCGGGCAATACCTATGGCTACACCTTC. Its protein is CASSPGNTYGYTF.

The chain couples TRBV7-8 to TRBJ2-7; maybe TRBD2 (7 bases). The germline V gene has CDR1 SGHVS and CDR2 FQNEAQ. Trimming removed 1 base from V and 4 bases from J, with 11 bases in between. CDR3 size: 14 residues. The DNA of the CDR3 is TGTGCCAGCAGCTTAGTGCGGGGGCGGTACGAGCAGTACTTC. Amino acid sequence: CASSLVRGRYEQYF.

In this sample, this clone turned up a few times. The rearrangement joins TRBV2 to TRBJ2-2; D is possibly TRBD1 (7 bases). The V and J ends lost 2 bases and 4 bases respectively, with 11 bases between them. The CDR3 sequence is 15 residues long. Germline lookup yields CDR1 SNHLY and CDR2 FYNNEI. CDR3 sequence reads: CASSESRGATGELFF. In DNA, the CDR3 is TGTGCCAGCAGTGAAAGCAGGGGGGCCACCGGGGAGCTGTTTTTT.

The gene calls are TRBV7-6 and TRBJ2-2, with TRBD2 identical over 7 bases. This CDR3 is built from 16 residues. Trimming took 7 bases from V and 0 from J; bases not matched to a gene: 8. The germline V gene has CDR1 SGHVS and CDR2 FNYEAQ. The CDR3 sequence: CASTPSGGSNTGELFF. CDR3 DNA sequence: TGTGCCAGCACCCCCTCGGGGGGATCGAACACCGGGGAGCTGTTTTTT.

The V gene is TRBV7-6, the J gene TRBJ2-1; 10 bases are shared with TRBD2. J was trimmed by 4 bases and V by 0 bases; bases with no gene match: 3. This CDR3 has 16 residues. Germline V CDR1 and CDR2: SGHVS, FNYEAQ. CDR3 nucleotides: TGTGCCAGCAGCTTAGCCCCACTAGCGGGGTACAATGAGCAGTTCTTC. This codes for CASSLAPLAGYNEQFF.

The gene calls are TRBV7-2 and TRBJ2-5; either TRBD1 or TRBD2 may fit D (5 bases each). Trimming stripped 0 bases from V and 5 bases from J, with 13 bases between. Germline V gives CDR1 SGHTA, CDR2 FQGNSA. The CDR3 totals 15 residues. The CDR3 here is CASSLALGGTETQYF. In DNA form, the CDR3 reads TGTGCCAGCAGCTTAGCATTGGGTGGGACGGAGACCCAGTACTTC.

This clone is a singleton in its sample. V usage is TRBV9 and J usage is TRBJ2-7; D is perhaps TRBD1 (6 bases). The V gene's germline CDR1 is SGDLS and CDR2 YYNGEE. The CDR3 extends over 14 amino acids. V dropped 4 bases and J dropped 1 base, with 12 bases sitting between them. The CDR3 loop reads CASSPAGQSYEQYF. Here the CDR3 DNA reads TGTGCCAGCAGCCCCGCCGGACAGTCCTACGAGCAGTACTTC.